The rows below give T cell receptor beta chains drawn from one sample of a study of T cells in Graves' hyperthyroidism and ophthalmopathy. TCRdb processed the multiplex PCR reads anew with MiXCR; each CDR3 protein has one entry. The sample yields 300,000 to 450,000 distinct CDR3 sequences, roughly 25% seen once. The sequenced material came from blood. These receptors were obtained from a man aged 50 to 59 with Graves' hyperthyroidism. The CDR3 runs from the conserved cysteine through the conserved F or W. Fields, in order: D gene, clone size, V gene, J gene, CDR3 protein, CDR3 DNA. A D gene is named only where the DNA matches it firmly. A row's size may be missing; if present it is once, few, many or a size class.

d_gene: NA; abundance: NA; v_gene: TRBV28; j_gene: TRBJ2-5; CDR3aa: CASKQGWETQYF; CDR3nt: TGTGCCAGCAAGCAGGGGTGGGAGACCCAGTACTTC
d_gene: NA; abundance: few; v_gene: TRBV20-1; j_gene: TRBJ2-7; CDR3aa: CSAGGHSTYEQYF; CDR3nt: TGCAGTGCTGGGGGCCACAGCACCTACGAGCAGTACTTC
d_gene: NA; abundance: few; v_gene: TRBV6-1; j_gene: TRBJ1-2; CDR3aa: CASTYGGTNYGYTF; CDR3nt: TGTGCCAGCACCTACGGGGGAACTAACTATGGCTACACCTTC
d_gene: TRBD1; abundance: once; v_gene: TRBV19; j_gene: TRBJ2-3; CDR3aa: CASSITGQFSTDTQYF; CDR3nt: TGTGCCAGTAGTATAACGGGACAGTTTAGCACAGATACGCAGTATTTT
d_gene: NA; abundance: NA; v_gene: TRBV20-1; j_gene: TRBJ2-6; CDR3aa: CSALTGSRGANVLTF; CDR3nt: TGCAGTGCTTTGACAGGTTCTCGTGGGGCCAACGTCCTGACTTTC
d_gene: NA; abundance: many; v_gene: TRBV11-2; j_gene: TRBJ2-7; CDR3aa: CASSLAVYEQYF; CDR3nt: TGTGCCAGCAGCTTAGCCGTTTACGAGCAGTACTTC
d_gene: NA; abundance: few; v_gene: TRBV6-2/TRBV6-3; j_gene: TRBJ1-2; CDR3aa: CASTSRGGYTF; CDR3nt: TGTGCCAGTACTTCAAGAGGGGGCTACACCTTC
d_gene: TRBD1; abundance: many; v_gene: TRBV28; j_gene: TRBJ1-5; CDR3aa: CASSFRGRGQPQHF; CDR3nt: TGTGCCAGCAGTTTCAGGGGGCGCGGTCAGCCCCAGCATTTT
d_gene: NA; abundance: NA; v_gene: TRBV15; j_gene: TRBJ1-2; CDR3aa: CATSRDADYGYTF; CDR3nt: TGTGCCACCAGCAGAGACGCGGACTATGGCTACACCTTC
d_gene: TRBD2; abundance: many; v_gene: TRBV2; j_gene: TRBJ2-4; CDR3aa: CASSEVTSGGIQYF; CDR3nt: TGTGCCAGCAGTGAAGTTACTAGCGGCGGCATTCAGTACTTC
d_gene: NA; abundance: NA; v_gene: TRBV24-1; j_gene: TRBJ1-4; CDR3aa: CATSDPAIEEKLFF; CDR3nt: TGTGCCACCAGTGACCCCGCTATTGAGGAAAAACTGTTTTTT
d_gene: TRBD1; abundance: many; v_gene: TRBV7-9; j_gene: TRBJ2-3; CDR3aa: CASSRQGMADTQYF; CDR3nt: TGTGCCAGCAGCCGACAGGGCATGGCAGATACGCAGTATTTT
d_gene: TRBD2; abundance: few; v_gene: TRBV10-1; j_gene: TRBJ2-3; CDR3aa: CATQWKAGALTDTQYF; CDR3nt: TGCGCCACCCAATGGAAGGCGGGAGCCCTCACAGATACGCAGTATTTT
d_gene: TRBD2; abundance: few; v_gene: TRBV5-5; j_gene: TRBJ2-1; CDR3aa: CASSLAVRAGGGNEQFF; CDR3nt: TGTGCCAGCAGCTTGGCGGTCCGAGCGGGGGGTGGGAATGAGCAGTTCTTC
d_gene: TRBD1; abundance: many; v_gene: TRBV28; j_gene: TRBJ2-1; CDR3aa: CASSLLTGAYNEQFF; CDR3nt: TGTGCCAGCAGTTTACTGACAGGGGCCTACAATGAGCAGTTCTTC
d_gene: NA; abundance: NA; v_gene: TRBV7-9; j_gene: TRBJ2-5; CDR3aa: CASSFRGGETQYF; CDR3nt: TGTGCCAGCAGCTTTAGGGGTGGGGAGACCCAGTACTTC
d_gene: NA; abundance: many; v_gene: TRBV6-6; j_gene: TRBJ2-5; CDR3aa: CASSYSGGRRVQETQYF; CDR3nt: TGTGCCAGCAGTTACTCTGGCGGGCGGCGCGTCCAAGAGACCCAGTACTTC